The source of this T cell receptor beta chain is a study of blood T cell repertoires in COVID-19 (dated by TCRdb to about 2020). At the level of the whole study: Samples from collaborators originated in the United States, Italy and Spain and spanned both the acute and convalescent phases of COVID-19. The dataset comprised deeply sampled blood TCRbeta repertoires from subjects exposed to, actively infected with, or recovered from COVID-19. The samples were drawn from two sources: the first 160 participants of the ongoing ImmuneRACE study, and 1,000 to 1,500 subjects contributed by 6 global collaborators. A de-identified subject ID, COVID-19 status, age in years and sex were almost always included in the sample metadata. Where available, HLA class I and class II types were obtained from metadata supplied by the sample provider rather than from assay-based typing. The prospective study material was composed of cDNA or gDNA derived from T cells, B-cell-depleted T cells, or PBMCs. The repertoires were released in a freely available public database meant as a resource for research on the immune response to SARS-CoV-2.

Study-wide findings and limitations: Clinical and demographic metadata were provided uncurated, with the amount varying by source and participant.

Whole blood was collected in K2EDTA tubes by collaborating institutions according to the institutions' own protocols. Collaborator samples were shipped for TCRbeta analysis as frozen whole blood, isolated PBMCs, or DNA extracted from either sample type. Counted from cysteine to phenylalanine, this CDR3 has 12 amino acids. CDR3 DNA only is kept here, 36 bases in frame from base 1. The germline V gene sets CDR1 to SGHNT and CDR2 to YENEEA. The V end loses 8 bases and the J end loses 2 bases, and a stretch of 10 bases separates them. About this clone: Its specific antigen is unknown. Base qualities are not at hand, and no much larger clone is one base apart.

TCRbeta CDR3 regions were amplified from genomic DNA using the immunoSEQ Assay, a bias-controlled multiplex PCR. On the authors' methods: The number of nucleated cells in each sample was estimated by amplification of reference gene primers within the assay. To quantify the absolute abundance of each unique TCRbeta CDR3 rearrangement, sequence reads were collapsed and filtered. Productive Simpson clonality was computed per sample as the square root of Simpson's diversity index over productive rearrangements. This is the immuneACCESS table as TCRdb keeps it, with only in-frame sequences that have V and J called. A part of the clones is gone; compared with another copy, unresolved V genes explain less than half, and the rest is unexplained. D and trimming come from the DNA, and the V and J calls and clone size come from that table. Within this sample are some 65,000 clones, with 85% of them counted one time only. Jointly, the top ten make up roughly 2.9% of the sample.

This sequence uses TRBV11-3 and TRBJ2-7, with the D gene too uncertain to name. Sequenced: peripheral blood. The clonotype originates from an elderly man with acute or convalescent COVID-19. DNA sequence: TGTGCCAGCTCCACTGCTGCCTACGAGCAGTACTTC. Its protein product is CASSTAAYEQYF.